The next 25 T cell receptor beta chains were all read from a single sample in a study of blood T cells in healthy people across ages. Combining a sample-barcoded 5' primer with a J-beta primer mix, a second PCR ran for roughly 6 to 11 cycles. TCRdb reprocessed the 5' RACE reads via MiXCR and lists one record per CDR3 protein. Of hundreds of thousands of distinct CDR3 sequences in the sample, nearly 60% were seen once. The sequencing sample was made of blood. These receptor sequences come from a man younger than 40 in good health.

The rearrangement uses TRBV10-3 and TRBJ2-1; 7 bases align to TRBD2. CDR3 size: 16 residues. V shed 8 bases, J shed 3 bases, and the junction held 13 bases outside the gene matches. CDR1 is ENHRY and CDR2 is SYGVKD in the germline V gene. The CDR3 reads CAILSTSGGDYNEQFF. For the CDR3, the DNA is TGTGCCATCCTATCCACTTCTGGGGGGGACTACAATGAGCAGTTCTTC.

V gene TRBV7-6 combines with J gene TRBJ2-5, with 7 bases lining up with TRBD1. The J call may be mistaken, given a closer DNA end match to TRBJ2-7. This CDR3 contains 16 residues. CDR1 SGHVS and CDR2 FNYEAQ come from the germline V gene. CDR3 protein: CASSLGRQGGAYEQYF. The CDR3 nucleotides read TGTGCCAGCAGCTTAGGCCGACAGGGTGGGGCCTACGAGCAGTACTTC.

The CDR3 loop reads CAKQGLGYEQYF. For the CDR3, the DNA is TGTGCCAAACAAGGCCTCGGCTATGAGCAGTACTTC. The V gene is TRBV5-4, the J gene TRBJ2-5, with D unresolved. The CDR3 is 12 residues long. V dropped 9 bases and J dropped 11 bases, with 20 bases sitting between them. The V gene's germline CDR1 is SGHNT and CDR2 YYREEE (reference sequence). Variable domain in full (rest from reference TRBV5-4 and TRBJ2-5): ETGVTQSPTHLIKTRGQQVTLRCSSQSGHNTVSWYQQALGQGPQFIFQYYREEENGRGNFPPRFSGLQFPNYSSELNVNALELDDSALYLCAKQGLGYEQYFGPGTRLLVL.

The V gene is TRBV7-2, the J gene TRBJ2-5, with 9 bases aligning to TRBD2. V lost 5 bases to trimming and J lost 5 bases; unmatched junction nucleotides: 12. The CDR3 has 16 residues. Germline assignment: CDR1 SGHTA and CDR2 FQGNSA. The CDR3 region is CASSLIAGATSETQYF. The CDR3 nucleotides are TGTGCCAGCAGCCTGATAGCGGGGGCCACTTCGGAGACCCAGTACTTC. The variable domain in full, with the rest retrieved from reference TRBV7-2 and TRBJ2-5, is GAGVSQSPSNKVTEKGKDVELRCDPISGHTALYWYRQSLGQGLEFLIYFQGNSAPDKSGLPSDRFSAERTGGSVSTLTIQRTQQEDSAVYLCASSLIAGATSETQYFGPGTRLLVL.

This clonotype was counted between two and nine times. The genes are TRBV27 and TRBJ2-3, with TRBD2 as a possible D gene (5 bases). The CDR3 contains 14 residues. Germline V gives CDR1 MNHEY, CDR2 SMNVEV (reference sequence). The V gene lost 2 bases and the J gene lost 0 bases, with 6 bases spanning the gap. The CDR3 spells CASSLKRSTDTQYF. CDR3 DNA sequence: TGTGCCAGCAGTTTAAAGCGGAGCACAGATACGCAGTATTTT.

CDR3 nucleotide sequence: TGTGCCAGCAGTCTAGGCGAGGGGCCCCAGTACTTC. This gives the protein CASSLGEGPQYF. The chain carries TRBV27 and TRBJ2-5, with D perhaps assigned TRBD1 or TRBD2 (5 bases each). In germline, CDR1 is MNHEY, CDR2 SMNVEV (reference sequence). With 5 bases removed from V and 9 bases from J, the gap between germline ends came to 13 bases. CDR3 length equals 12 residues.

The chain carries TRBV25-1 and TRBJ1-4; D might be TRBD1 (6 bases). V dropped 0 bases and J dropped 8 bases, with 19 bases sitting between them. There are 17 residues in the CDR3. In germline, CDR1 is MGHDK, CDR2 SYGVNS. CDR3 DNA: TGTGCCAGCAGTGAATATGGGGGGGCCCGGGGAGCCGAAAAACTGTTTTTT. Encoded protein: CASSEYGGARGAEKLFF.

The chain joins TRBV29-1 to TRBJ2-1, with D perhaps assigned TRBD1 or TRBD2 (6 bases each). The CDR3 has 13 amino acids. Germline V gene sequence: CDR1 SQVTM, CDR2 ANQGSEA. V dropped 8 bases and J dropped 9 bases, with 20 bases sitting between them. The CDR3, as DNA: TGCAGCCAAAGGATGGGGGGCGTGGGTGAGCAGTTCTTC. Translated: CSQRMGGVGEQFF.

This clonotype was observed a handful of times. This CDR3 reads CASNRAGGPYEQYF. CDR3 DNA: TGTGCCAGCAACCGAGCGGGAGGGCCTTACGAGCAGTACTTC. This chain uses TRBV7-2 with TRBJ2-5; 10 positions match TRBD2. With the DNA end fitting TRBJ2-7 better, the J assignment may be wrong. The CDR3 runs 14 residues. CDR1 and CDR2 (germline): SGHTA, FQGNSA.

The chain links TRBV7-2 to TRBJ1-6; D perhaps matches TRBD1 (5 bases). CDR1 is SGHTA and CDR2 is FQGNSA in the germline V gene. The V end lost 1 base, the J end lost 9 bases, and 13 bases lay between the germline ends. This CDR3 is 15 amino acids long. The CDR3 bases are TGTGCCAGCAGCTTAGGAGGGGTGGGTAGTTCACCCCTCCACTTT. It specifies CASSLGGVGSSPLHF.

CDR3 nucleotide sequence: TGTGCCAGCAGTCGAGACAGCGGGGGGCCCCGAGAGACCCAGTACTTC. It yields the protein CASSRDSGGPRETQYF. The genes are TRBV3-1 and TRBJ2-5, with 9 bases matching TRBD2. Germline CDR1 reads LGHDT; CDR2 reads YNNKEL (reference sequence). V trimming: 6 bases; J trimming: 4 bases; junction bases outside the gene matches: 12. This CDR3 comprises 16 residues.

This chain links TRBV7-8 with TRBJ1-3; D is unresolved. V gave up 5 bases and J gave up 2 bases, with 10 bases separating them. The CDR3 runs 14 residues. Germline CDR1 is SGHVS and CDR2 is FQNEAQ. The CDR3 here is CASSPLWTGNTIYF. CDR3 bases: TGTGCCAGCAGCCCTCTTTGGACTGGAAACACCATATATTTT.

Only a few counts were recorded for this clonotype. The V gene is TRBV4-2, the J gene TRBJ2-1, with 7 bases matching TRBD1. The CDR3 loop spans 14 amino acids. Germline trimming cut 2 bases from V and 3 bases from J; bases unmatched to any gene: 1. CDR1 LGHNA and CDR2 YNFKEQ come from the germline V gene. As DNA, the CDR3 is TGTGCCAGCAGCCAATGGACAGGCTACAATGAGCAGTTCTTC. It is translated as CASSQWTGYNEQFF.

The CDR3 reads CSARRGLFDEQYF. CDR3 DNA sequence: TGCAGTGCTAGAAGGGGTCTTTTCGACGAGCAGTACTTC. The chain combines TRBV20-1 with TRBJ2-4, with D possibly matching TRBD1 (5 bases). TRBJ2-7 explains the end of the DNA better; the J call may be wrong. CDR3 length: 13 residues. Germline V lookup: CDR1 DFQATT, CDR2 SNEGSKA (reference sequence).

In this sample, this clonotype turned up a few times. This chain joins TRBV15 and TRBJ1-2; no reliable D call. In germline, CDR1 is LNHNV, CDR2 YYDKDF (reference sequence). This CDR3 region has 14 residues. Trimming removed 3 bases from V and 0 bases from J, with 8 bases in between. CDR3 sequence: CATSRHGPNYGYTF. CDR3 in DNA: TGTGCCACCAGCAGGCACGGCCCTAACTATGGCTACACCTTC.

This chain connects TRBV13 to TRBJ2-5; 13 nucleotides agree with TRBD2. Germline-derived CDR1 and CDR2 are PRHDT and FYEKMQ (reference sequence). The length of the CDR3 is 16 residues. With V trimmed by 5 bases and J by 11 bases, 14 bases remained unmatched. The CDR3 DNA follows: TGTGCCAGCAGCGCCAGACTAGCGGGAGGCCGCAATGAGCAGTACTTC. Encoded protein: CASSARLAGGRNEQYF.

This clonotype showed up just a few times. The rearrangement joins TRBV4-1 to TRBJ2-1; D call uncertain. Deletions cut 0 bases from V and 2 bases from J, with 11 bases between. Germline V gives CDR1 MGHRA, CDR2 YSYEKL. The CDR3 covers 16 residues. CDR3 loop: CASSQERASAYNEQFF. CDR3 DNA sequence: TGCGCCAGCAGCCAAGAAAGGGCCAGCGCCTACAATGAGCAGTTCTTC.

This clonotype has a handful of counts. The chain couples TRBV29-1 to TRBJ2-3; no definite D call. This CDR3 is 11 amino acids long. The germline V and J ends were trimmed by 7 bases and 9 bases, with 14 bases remaining between them. Per germline, CDR1 SQVTM and CDR2 ANQGSEA. CDR3 in amino acids: CSAGSTRTQYF. DNA of the CDR3: TGCAGCGCTGGTTCGACCCGAACGCAGTATTTT.

This clonotype was recorded a few times. V gene TRBV4-3 combines with J gene TRBJ2-3; 14 positions match TRBD2. In germline, CDR1 is LGHNA, CDR2 YSLEER. V lost 4 bases, J lost 4 bases, and 7 bases stayed unmatched. The CDR3 is made up of 17 amino acids. CDR3 sequence reads: CASSPRTSGRSPDTQYF. CDR3 bases: TGCGCCAGCAGCCCGCGGACTAGCGGGAGGAGCCCAGATACGCAGTATTTT.

The J gene is TRBJ2-7, the V gene TRBV6-1; 9 bases match TRBD2. Germline trimming cut 3 bases from V and 2 bases from J; bases unmatched to any gene: 14. The CDR3 is 18 residues long. The V gene's germline CDR1 is MNHNS and CDR2 SASEGT. DNA for the CDR3: TGTGCCAGCAGTGATGCCATCCTAAAGCGGGGGGCGACCTACGAGCAGTACTTC. It codes for CASSDAILKRGATYEQYF.

This clonotype was seen repeatedly, ten times or more. The rearrangement links TRBV7-2 to TRBJ2-5; the D call may be TRBD1 or TRBD2 (5 bases each). The ends were cut back, 7 bases at V and 4 bases at J, with 19 bases in the middle. CDR3 size: 15 residues. Germline V gene sequence: CDR1 SGHTA, CDR2 FQGNSA. The CDR3 sequence: CASTPGRGGAETQYF. DNA of the CDR3: TGTGCCAGCACGCCGGGGCGTGGAGGTGCAGAGACCCAGTACTTC.

This clonotype was seen a few times. The chain recombines TRBV5-1 with TRBJ2-5, with a possible D match to TRBD1 (6 bases). CDR1 is SGHRS and CDR2 is YFSETQ in the germline V gene. Trimming took off 6 bases at V and 4 bases at J, with 19 bases between the two ends. The CDR3 length is 15 residues. The DNA for the CDR3 is TGCGCCAGCACCGACCGACCAGGGGATGGAGAGACCCAGTACTTC. This encodes CASTDRPGDGETQYF.

The V and J genes are TRBV10-3 and TRBJ2-7; D possibly corresponds to TRBD1 (5 bases). Germline CDR1 is ENHRY and CDR2 is SYGVKD. The CDR3 has 14 amino acids. The V and J ends lost 4 bases and 3 bases respectively, with 13 bases between them. CDR3 nucleotide sequence: TGTGCCATCAGTGCGGGCAGGGATGACTACGAGCAGTACTTC. This sequence encodes CAISAGRDDYEQYF.

The chain has TRBV20-1 and TRBJ2-7, with TRBD2 matching 9 bases. Germline trimming cut 6 bases from V and 0 bases from J; bases unmatched to any gene: 9. Germline V gene lookup returns CDR1 DFQATT and CDR2 SNEGSKA (reference sequence). There are 15 residues in the CDR3. The CDR3 is CSAPIAGASSYEQYF. The CDR3 DNA reads as TGCAGTGCCCCGATAGCGGGAGCCAGCTCCTACGAGCAGTACTTC.

There are a few counts of this clonotype. The rearrangement links TRBV28 to TRBJ2-3; 7 nucleotides line up with TRBD2. V lost 8 bases to trimming and J lost 1 base; unmatched junction nucleotides: 6. CDR1 is MDHEN, CDR2 SYDVKM, per germline. The CDR3 length is 14 residues. The CDR3 coding sequence is TGTGCCAGCGGCGGGGGACCAGGCACAGATACGCAGTATTTT. Translation gives CASGGGPGTDTQYF.